These 14 T cell receptor beta chains were sequenced from one sample in a study of human T cells and chemical hapten exposure (dated by TCRdb to the early 2020s). Unfractionated whole blood was collected in Tempus Blood RNA tubes, and total RNA was extracted from that blood. The library was produced with 5' RACE. Sequenced using an Illumina MiSeq. Using fastp trimming at Q25 and MiXCR clonotype assembly, TCRdb reanalyzed the public sequencing data and kept in-frame beta chains. Merged by CDR3 protein, the rows form single entries marked with the most common genes and DNA. A total of about 140,000 distinct CDR3 sequences appear in this sample, around 4.4% of them only once. The ten biggest clones cover 1.3% to 1.5% of the sample. The source of these receptors is a female donor in good health.

This clonotype was counted many times. The V call is TRBV9, the J call TRBJ2-1, with D maybe TRBD2 (5 bases). The length of the CDR3 is 15 residues. Trimming stripped 2 bases from V and 0 bases from J, with 9 bases between. Germline CDR1 is SGDLS and CDR2 is YYNGEE. CDR3 in DNA: TGTGCCAGCAGCGTTACTAGGAGCTCCTACAATGAGCAGTTCTTC. As protein: CASSVTRSSYNEQFF.

This clonotype has ten or more counts. The rearrangement joins TRBV23-1 to TRBJ2-7, with 8 bases fitting TRBD1. TRBV23-1 is labeled an ORF, and its function is uncertain. The CDR3 covers 17 residues. Trimming took 0 bases from V and 2 from J; bases not matched to a gene: 9. The CDR3: CASSQSLLTGVPYEQYF. CDR3 bases: TGCGCCAGCAGTCAATCCCTCCTGACAGGGGTTCCCTACGAGCAGTACTTC.

This clonotype came up a few times. This rearrangement joins TRBV4-2 to TRBJ1-5, with 7 bases aligning to TRBD1. Germline CDR1 is LGHNA and CDR2 is YNFKEQ. The CDR3 covers 15 residues. J gave up 5 bases and V 4 bases, and 8 bases lay outside the gene matches. CDR3 DNA: TGTGCCAGCAGCCGCCGACAGGGAGATGATCAGCCCCAGCATTTT. It encodes CASSRRQGDDQPQHF.

This clonotype has ten or more counts. This chain links TRBV12-3 or TRBV12-4 with TRBJ1-2; D gene ambiguous. This CDR3 is built from 12 residues. V was pared by 7 bases and J by 6 bases, with 12 bases between. The CDR3, as DNA: TGTGCCAGCACCCGCGGGGAGGATGGCTACACCTTC. As protein: CASTRGEDGYTF.

In this sample, this clonotype turned up many times. The chain carries TRBV6-2 or TRBV6-3 and TRBJ2-7, with D possibly TRBD1 on 5 matching bases. Germline V gene sequence: CDR1 MNHEY, CDR2 SVGEGT. The V and J ends lost 2 bases and 2 bases respectively, with 7 bases between them. The CDR3 is 13 amino acids. CDR3 amino acids: CASSYDSPYEQYF. CDR3 bases: TGTGCCAGCAGTTACGACAGTCCCTACGAGCAGTACTTC.

A few counts support this clonotype. The chain is built from TRBV6-5 and TRBJ2-3, with D perhaps TRBD2 (5 bases). Trimming left V 6 bases short and J 8 bases short, with 15 bases between. CDR3 length: 13 residues. From germline, CDR1 is MNHEY and CDR2 SVGAGI. CDR3 bases: TGTGCCAGCAGCCCGGACTTCACGGGTACGCAGTATTTT. This codes for CASSPDFTGTQYF.

The chain couples TRBV5-1 to TRBJ2-7; perhaps D is TRBD1 or TRBD2 (6 bases each). CDR1 is SGHRS, CDR2 YFSETQ, per germline. V lost 5 bases and J lost 0, with 15 bases in between. The CDR3 covers 15 residues. This CDR3 reads CASRDGGWSSYEQYF. Here the CDR3 DNA reads TGCGCCAGCAGGGACGGGGGCTGGAGCTCCTACGAGCAGTACTTC.

This clonotype was seen many times. The CDR3: CASSYSEGLMNTEAFF. The CDR3, as DNA: TGTGCCAGCAGTTACTCTGAGGGTTTGATGAACACTGAAGCTTTCTTT. The genes are TRBV6-5 and TRBJ1-1; D is undetermined. This CDR3 has 16 amino acids. Trimming pared 0 bases from V and 0 bases from J, leaving 11 bases between. Germline values: CDR1 MNHEY, CDR2 SVGAGI.

Many counts were recorded for this clonotype. This chain uses TRBV4-2 with TRBJ2-5; the D gene is possibly TRBD1 (5 bases). There are 13 residues in the CDR3. V dropped 4 bases and J dropped 3 bases, with 9 bases sitting between them. CDR1 and CDR2 from the germline V gene are LGHNA and YNFKEQ. CDR3 nucleotides: TGTGCCAGCAGCCTCAGGGCGGAAGAGACCCAGTACTTC. It codes for CASSLRAEETQYF.

The chain couples TRBV7-6 to TRBJ2-3; 11 nucleotides match TRBD2. Germline values: CDR1 SGHVS, CDR2 FNYEAQ. The V gene end was trimmed by 2 bases and the J gene end by 4 bases; junction bases not matched to a gene: 5. The CDR3 extends over 16 amino acids. This CDR3 is CASSLIAGGPADTQYF. The CDR3, as DNA: TGTGCCAGCAGCTTAATAGCGGGGGGGCCAGCAGATACGCAGTATTTT.

This clonotype was seen many times. The J gene is TRBJ1-5, the V gene TRBV12-3 or TRBV12-4; D is possibly TRBD1 (5 bases). The ends were cut back, 3 bases at V and 13 bases at J, with 13 bases in the middle. The CDR3 consists of 12 residues. The CDR3 spells CASSFLLGQQHF. The CDR3 region has the DNA TGTGCCAGCAGTTTTTTGCTCGGACAACAGCATTTT.

This clonotype showed up many times. V usage is TRBV28 and J usage is TRBJ2-7; TRBD1 aligns across 8 bases. CDR3 length: 14 residues. Germline V gives CDR1 MDHEN, CDR2 SYDVKM. V was clipped by 3 bases and J by 2 bases; unmatched bases: 3. The CDR3 here is CASSLTGDPYEQYF. The CDR3 nucleotides are TGTGCCAGCAGTTTGACAGGGGACCCCTACGAGCAGTACTTC. The full variable domain, in which reference TRBV28 and TRBJ2-7 provide the parts outside the CDR3, is DVKVTQSSRYLVKRTGEKVFLECVQDMDHENMFWYRQDPGLGLRLIYFSYDVKMKEKGDIPEGYSVSREKKERFSLILESASTNQTSMYLCASSLTGDPYEQYFGPGTRLTVT.

This clonotype has at least ten counts. The genes are TRBV4-2 and TRBJ1-4; TRBD1 aligns across 7 bases. Looked up from germline, CDR1 is LGHNA and CDR2 is YNFKEQ. The CDR3 has 16 amino acids. Germline trimming cut 2 bases from V and 5 bases from J; bases unmatched to any gene: 8. Here the CDR3 reads CASSQTSGTVNEKLFF. The DNA of the CDR3 is TGTGCCAGCAGCCAAACCTCCGGGACAGTCAATGAAAAACTGTTTTTT.

This clonotype has at least ten counts. The chain recombines TRBV5-1 with TRBJ2-4, with D perhaps matching TRBD2 (5 bases). V was pared by 7 bases and J by 9 bases, with 14 bases between. Per the germline V gene, CDR1 is SGHRS and CDR2 is YFSETQ. This CDR3 region has 12 residues. CDR3 nucleotide sequence: TGCGCCAGCGGCAACGGAGGTGTCATTCAGTACTTC. Amino acids: CASGNGGVIQYF.